This TCR beta chain comes out of a study of beta chain features in type 1 diabetes. Study information: All of the samples together had 95 million to 140 million sorted cells examined.

The study, taken as a whole, reports: Sequencing of cDNA might inflate the share of cells that strongly express TCR. Insertion counts at VDJ junctions were lower in type 1 diabetes patients, who also showed more deletions there.

This clone was detected a few times. Its specificity is not known. This CDR3 is also generated by other DNA sequences in the sample. Every bit of the isolated RNA underwent reverse transcription, so sequencing read expressed TCRB transcripts. The read count averaged about 3.6 million across naive, central memory and regulatory T cell samples. Sequencing used immunoSEQ multiplex PCR; TCRdb keeps in-frame clones, though not all of them. The table records roughly 500,000 clones, approximately 28% of them present only once. The V end was cut by 0 bases, the J end by 5 bases, with 7 bases between. The length of the CDR3 is 13 residues. CDR1 and CDR2 (germline): GTSNPN, SVGIG (reference sequence).

Sequencing input: naive CD4+ T cells from blood. The chain carries TRBV30 and TRBJ2-2; D not resolved. The clonotype comes from a man younger than 30 in good health. CDR3 loop: CAWSVKGTGELFF. The CDR3 DNA reads as TGTGCCTGGAGTGTAAAGGGAACCGGGGAGCTGTTTTTT.